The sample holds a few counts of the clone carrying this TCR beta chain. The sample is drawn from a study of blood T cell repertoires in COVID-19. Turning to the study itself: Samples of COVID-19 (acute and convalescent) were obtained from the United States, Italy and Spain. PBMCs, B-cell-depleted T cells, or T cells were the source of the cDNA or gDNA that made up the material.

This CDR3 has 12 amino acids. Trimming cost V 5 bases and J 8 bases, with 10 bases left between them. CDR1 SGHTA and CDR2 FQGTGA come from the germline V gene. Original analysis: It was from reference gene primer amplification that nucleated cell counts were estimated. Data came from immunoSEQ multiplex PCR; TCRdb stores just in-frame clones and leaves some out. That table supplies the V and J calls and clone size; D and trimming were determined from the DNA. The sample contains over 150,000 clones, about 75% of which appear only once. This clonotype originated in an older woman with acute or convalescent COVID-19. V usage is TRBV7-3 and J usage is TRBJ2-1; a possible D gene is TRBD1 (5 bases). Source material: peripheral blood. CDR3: CASSLQGHEQFF. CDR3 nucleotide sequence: TGTGCCAGCAGCCTGCAGGGCCATGAGCAGTTCTTC.